This record looks at one TCR beta chain sequence and its context. Its antigen is not identified. The data are from a study of CD8+CD57+ T cells in acquired aplastic anemia. Study context: Sorted CD4+ and CD8+ cells gave an average of approximately 3.1 ug of DNA. Study-wide findings and caveats: The study identified under 30 CD8+ CDR3 sequences shared by patients and controls.

Both TCR beta VDJ combination and CDR3 sequence profiling were carried out. Genomic DNA was the template for this profiling. TCRdb analysed the reads with MiXCR anew, one entry per CDR3 protein. The data show some 200,000 distinct CDR3 sequences, just under 50% seen once. Sequencing involved patients with CD8+CD57+ cell expansion previously shown by flow cytometry. No therapy was given to patients before blood sampling. This TCR was recovered from a human donor with aplastic anemia. The sequenced material came from sorted CD4+, CD8+, or CD8+CD57+ T cells (not recorded which) from PBMCs.

CDR3 bases: TGTGCCAGCAGCTTAAGGGGACAGGGTTACGGCGGGGAGCTGTTTTTT. It translates to CASSLRGQGYGGELFF. The V call is TRBV7-6, the J call TRBJ2-2, with 9 bases matching TRBD1. The CDR3 length is 16 residues. Germline-derived CDR1 and CDR2 are SGHVS and FNYEAQ. The ends lost 2 bases at V and 7 bases at J; junction bases unmatched: 8.